These T cell receptor beta chains were read from a single sample in a study of T cells after somatic rescue of genetic block. The method was immunoSEQ multiplex PCR; TCRdb's version includes in-frame clones alone and lacks a portion of them. This sample has roughly 110,000 clones; just over 90% occur once, and the top ten carry roughly 1.5%. Sequencing was done on a sample of peripheral blood mononuclear cells (PBMCs). These receptors were taken from a woman aged 18-30 years. CDR3s include the opening cysteine and the closing phenylalanine or tryptophan. A D gene is named only where the DNA matches it firmly. Clone size is not always given. Where it is, it says once, few, many or a class for expanded clones.

CDR3	DNA	D	V	J	size
CASSVEGQKGETQYF	TGTGCCAGCAGCGTAGAGGGACAAAAGGGGGAGACCCAGTACTTC	-	TRBV9	TRBJ2-5	-
CASSQVGNRGVYGYTF	TGCGCCAGCAGCCAAGTGGGGAACAGGGGAGTCTATGGCTACACCTTC	TRBD1	TRBV4-1	TRBJ1-2	few
CASSLFRTGVNTEAFF	TGTGCCAGCAGTTTATTCCGGACAGGGGTGAACACTGAAGCTTTCTTT	TRBD1	TRBV27	TRBJ1-1	once
CASSQVTGNEKLFF	TGCGCCAGCAGCCAAGTAACGGGCAATGAAAAACTGTTTTTT	-	TRBV4-3	TRBJ1-4	-
CASSLQGYNSPLHF	TGTGCCAGCAGCTTGCAGGGTTATAATTCACCCCTCCACTTT	-	TRBV5-4	TRBJ1-6	-
CATSDTGGLSSSYEQYF	TGTGCCACCTCGGATACCGGGGGGCTCTCCAGCTCCTACGAGCAGTACTTC	-	TRBV19	TRBJ2-7	-
CATSRGSGNTIYF	TGTGCCACCAGCAGAGGCTCTGGAAACACCATATATTTT	-	TRBV15	TRBJ1-3	-
CASSPGTADGYTF	TGTGCCAGCTCCCCCGGGACGGCAGATGGCTACACCTTC	-	TRBV18	TRBJ1-2	-
CASSQARGAPNTEAFF	TGCGCCAGCAGCCAAGCGAGGGGGGCTCCGAACACTGAAGCTTTCTTT	-	TRBV4-3	TRBJ1-1	once
CASSIPGTYYGYTF	TGTGCCAGTAGTATTCCCGGGACTTACTATGGCTACACCTTC	-	TRBV19	TRBJ1-2	-
CASSQGRGRNEQFF	TGCGCCAGCAGCCAGGGCAGGGGGAGGAATGAGCAGTTCTTC	-	TRBV4-1	TRBJ2-1	-
CARSSGDKDYYEQYF	TGTGCCAGAAGCAGTGGGGACAAGGACTACTACGAGCAGTACTTC	-	TRBV5-3	TRBJ2-7	-
CASSQRWTGREDTQYF	TGTGCCAGCAGCCAAAGGTGGACGGGGAGGGAAGATACGCAGTATTTT	TRBD2	TRBV14	TRBJ2-3	-
CSARTGTGANVLTF	TGCAGCGCCCGGACAGGGACTGGGGCCAACGTCCTGACTTTC	TRBD1	TRBV29-1	TRBJ2-6	-
CASSRPNLETQYF	TGTGCCAGCAGCCGTCCCAACCTGGAGACCCAGTACTTC	-	TRBV28	TRBJ2-5	-
CASSLNGASADTQYF	TGCGCCAGCAGCTTGAATGGGGCTAGCGCAGATACGCAGTATTTT	-	TRBV5-1	TRBJ2-3	-
CASSWDTPGQGVNTEAFF	TGTGCCAGCAGCTGGGATACTCCGGGACAGGGTGTGAACACTGAAGCTTTCTTT	TRBD1	TRBV27	TRBJ1-1	-
CATSRDPGQRNTEAFF	TGTGCCACCAGCAGAGATCCGGGACAAAGGAACACTGAAGCTTTCTTT	-	TRBV15	TRBJ1-1	-
CASSPPGGGMNTEAFF	TGTGCCAGCTCCCCCCCTGGGGGGGGAATGAACACTGAAGCTTTCTTT	-	TRBV5-8	TRBJ1-1	-
CASSLGRNSYNEQFF	TGTGCCAGCAGCCTCGGCCGTAACTCCTACAATGAGCAGTTCTTC	-	TRBV9	TRBJ2-1	-
CASSLELGYGYTF	TGCGCCAGCAGCTTGGAGCTGGGGTATGGCTACACCTTC	-	TRBV5-1	TRBJ1-2	few
CASSFRIRTDTQYF	TGTGCCAGCAGCTTCCGTATCCGGACAGATACGCAGTATTTT	-	TRBV11-2	TRBJ2-3	-
CASSLTAGASYEQYF	TGTGCCAGCAGTTTGACGGCGGGGGCCTCCTACGAGCAGTACTTC	-	TRBV27	TRBJ2-7	-
CASSWGGAGGYTF	TGTGCCAGCAGCTGGGGGGGGGCTGGTGGCTACACCTTC	-	TRBV5-4	TRBJ1-2	-
CASSQYNSPLHF	TGCGCCAGCAGCCAATATAATTCACCCCTCCACTTT	-	TRBV5-1	TRBJ1-6	few
CATHLDRTSSGNTIYF	TGTGCCACTCACCTGGACAGGACATCCTCTGGAAACACCATATATTTT	TRBD1	TRBV19	TRBJ1-3	-
CASSQDGQGLGPSYNSPLHF	TGTGCCAGCAGCCAAGATGGGCAGGGCCTAGGGCCCTCCTATAATTCACCCCTCCACTTT	-	TRBV4-2	TRBJ1-6	-
CASSLGQGETQYF	TGCGCCAGCAGCTTGGGACAGGGAGAGACCCAGTACTTC	TRBD1	TRBV5-1	TRBJ2-5	-
CSVDRAGVYNEQFF	TGCAGCGTTGATCGGGCAGGGGTCTACAATGAGCAGTTCTTC	-	TRBV29-1	TRBJ2-1	-
CASRQTGGNTIYF	TGTGCCAGCAGACAAACAGGGGGAAACACCATATATTTT	-	TRBV7-3	TRBJ1-3	-
CASSLVVGTSYEQYF	TGTGCCAGCAGCTTAGTGGTGGGGACTAGCTACGAGCAGTACTTC	TRBD2	TRBV7-2	TRBJ2-7	-
CASSFSGEETQYF	TGTGCCAGCAGTTTCTCGGGGGAAGAGACCCAGTACTTC	-	TRBV6-1	TRBJ2-5	-
CASSYGTPNTEAFF	TGTGCCAGCAGTTACGGGACACCGAACACTGAAGCTTTCTTT	-	TRBV6-5	TRBJ1-1	-
CASSLTGTYEQYF	TGTGCCAGCAGCTTAACAGGTACCTACGAGCAGTACTTC	-	TRBV11-3	TRBJ2-7	few
CASSFRPTRQETQYF	TGTGCCAGCAGTTTCCGGCCTACTCGCCAAGAGACCCAGTACTTC	-	TRBV27	TRBJ2-5	once
CASSPRKGIGTEAFF	TGTGCCAGCTCACCCCGCAAAGGGATTGGCACTGAAGCTTTCTTT	-	TRBV18	TRBJ1-1	-
CASSLVYNYGYTF	TGTGCCAGCAGCTTAGTTTATAACTATGGCTACACCTTC	-	TRBV7-2	TRBJ1-2	-
CSVEETGWGYTF	TGCAGCGTTGAAGAGACGGGCTGGGGCTACACCTTC	-	TRBV29-1	TRBJ1-2	-
CAMRGVQPYEQYF	TGTGCCATGCGGGGGGTCCAACCCTACGAGCAGTACTTC	TRBD2	TRBV10-3	TRBJ2-7	-
CASSPPISGTNTEAFF	TGTGCCAGCTCACCACCCATATCAGGGACGAACACTGAAGCTTTCTTT	-	TRBV18	TRBJ1-1	-
CASSRDRDSLAKNIQYF	TGTGCCAGCAGCCGGGACAGGGACTCGTTAGCCAAAAACATTCAGTACTTC	TRBD1	TRBV7-2	TRBJ2-4	-
CASSQGRDRFSYNSPLHF	TGTGCCAGCAGCCAAGGGCGGGACAGGTTCTCCTATAATTCACCCCTCCACTTT	TRBD1	TRBV4-2	TRBJ1-6	once
CASSEGQPGELFF	TGTGCCAGCAGTGAGGGCCAGCCCGGGGAGCTGTTTTTT	-	TRBV25-1	TRBJ2-2	-
CASSLRKGPYGYTF	TGTGCCAGCAGCTTGAGAAAGGGGCCCTATGGCTACACCTTC	-	TRBV11-2	TRBJ1-2	-
CAWSRAGGSGANVLTF	TGTGCCTGGAGCCGGGCTGGGGGCTCTGGGGCCAACGTCCTGACTTTC	-	TRBV30	TRBJ2-6	few
CASSPTLGVRTEAFF	TGTGCCAGCAGCCCGACCCTAGGGGTGCGCACTGAAGCTTTCTTT	-	TRBV16	TRBJ1-1	-
CASSSDRGLQETQYF	TGTGCCAGCAGTAGTGACAGGGGCTTACAAGAGACCCAGTACTTC	TRBD1	TRBV5-6	TRBJ2-5	-
CASSPEEGNTGELFF	TGTGCCAGCAGCCCCGAAGAGGGGAACACCGGGGAGCTGTTTTTT	-	TRBV4-2	TRBJ2-2	few